The 23 T cell receptor beta chains in this list originate from one sample, sequenced in a study of blood T cell repertoires in COVID-19. Using immunoSEQ multiplex PCR, the repertoire was profiled, and TCRdb retains in-frame clones only, with some absent. The sample lists over 120,000 clones, 85% to 90% occurring once. Sequenced sample: peripheral blood. These receptors were collected from a man aged 45-60 years who had recovered from COVID-19.

The chain joins TRBV7-9 to TRBJ1-4, with 7 bases identical to TRBD1. The germline V gene has CDR1 SEHNR and CDR2 FQNEAQ (reference sequence). This CDR3 region has 16 residues. J lost 4 bases, V lost 2 bases, and 7 bases had no gene match. The CDR3 sequence is CASSLSPQGRNEKLFF. The CDR3 DNA sequence: TGTGCCAGCAGCTTATCACCACAGGGGCGTAATGAAAAACTGTTTTTT.

This clone was counted a single time. This rearrangement joins TRBV5-1 to TRBJ2-3, with 10 bases fitting TRBD2. CDR3 length equals 16 residues. Germline values: CDR1 SGHRS, CDR2 YFSETQ. Germline trimming cut 0 bases from V and 4 bases from J; bases unmatched to any gene: 5. Here the CDR3 DNA reads TGCGCCAGCAGCTTGGCACTAGCGGGGCGCGCAGATACGCAGTATTTT. It translates to CASSLALAGRADTQYF.

V gene TRBV2 combines with J gene TRBJ2-3; no clear D. The germline V gene has CDR1 SNHLY and CDR2 FYNNEI. The V and J ends lost 4 bases and 0 bases respectively, with 11 bases between them. The CDR3 is 15 amino acids. This CDR3 reads CASSGRMTSTDTQYF. The CDR3 DNA follows: TGTGCCAGCAGTGGGCGGATGACTAGCACAGATACGCAGTATTTT.

V and J are TRBV15 and TRBJ2-3, with 8 bases lining up with TRBD1. There are 13 residues in the CDR3. The junction had 5 bases not matched to a gene; V was cut back by 7 bases and J by 5 bases. Germline values: CDR1 LNHNV, CDR2 YYDKDF (reference sequence). CDR3 nucleotides: TGTGCCACCACGACAGGGGCTAAAGATACGCAGTATTTT. Encoded protein: CATTTGAKDTQYF.

CDR3 protein: CASSLVFSGGTPDTQYF. CDR3 nucleotides: TGTGCCAGCAGCTTGGTCTTCAGCGGGGGGACCCCAGATACGCAGTATTTT. This sequence joins TRBV5-5 and TRBJ2-3; 9 nucleotides agree with TRBD2. After removal of 0 bases from V and 4 bases from J, the junction contained 9 bases not matched to a gene. The CDR3 consists of 17 residues. Per the germline V gene, CDR1 is SGHKS and CDR2 is YYEKEE (reference sequence).

The V call is TRBV5-1, the J call TRBJ2-7; D gene uncertain. Trimming took off 0 bases at V and 0 bases at J, with 13 bases between the two ends. Germline CDR1 reads SGHRS; CDR2 reads YFSETQ. The CDR3 runs 16 residues. CDR3 sequence (DNA): TGCGCCAGCAGCTTGGACTCGACCCGGAGCTCCTACGAGCAGTACTTC. Protein product: CASSLDSTRSSYEQYF. The full variable domain, with the rest looked up from reference TRBV5-1 and TRBJ2-7, is KAGVTQTPRYLIKTRGQQVTLSCSPISGHRSVSWYQQTPGQGLQFLFEYFSETQRNKGNFPGRFSGRQFSNSRSEMNVSTLELGDSALYLCASSLDSTRSSYEQYFGPGTRLTVT.

The rearrangement links TRBV5-1 to TRBJ2-1, with TRBD1 identical over 9 bases. Per the germline V gene, CDR1 is SGHRS and CDR2 is YFSETQ. Trimming at V came to 0 bases and at J to 2 bases, leaving 3 bases not matched to a gene. This CDR3 is built from 16 residues. In DNA, the CDR3 is TGCGCCAGCAGCTTGGTGGGACAGGGACCCTACAATGAGCAGTTCTTC. Translated: CASSLVGQGPYNEQFF.

J is TRBJ1-1 and V is TRBV5-6; D might be TRBD1 (5 bases). The CDR3 length is 14 residues. Germline loops: CDR1 SGHDT, CDR2 YYEEEE. Trimming took 7 bases from V and 5 from J, leaving 18 bases between them. For the CDR3, the DNA is TGTGCCAGCGGTGAGTGGGCAGGGAAAACTGAAGCTTTCTTT. Its translation is CASGEWAGKTEAFF.

This chain connects TRBV19 to TRBJ2-1, with D uncertain. Germline assignment: CDR1 LNHDA and CDR2 SQIVND (reference sequence). V was trimmed by 5 bases and J by 2 bases, leaving 13 bases between them. The CDR3 sequence is 15 residues long. CDR3 in amino acids: CASSLSGGTYNEQFF. DNA of the CDR3: TGTGCCAGTAGTCTCTCGGGTGGTACCTACAATGAGCAGTTCTTC. Drawing the rest from reference TRBV19 and TRBJ2-1, the complete variable domain is DGGITQSPKYLFRKEGQNVTLSCEQNLNHDAMYWYRQDPGQGLRLIYYSQIVNDFQKGDIAEGYSVSREKKESFPLTVTSAQKNPTAFYLCASSLSGGTYNEQFFGPGTRLTVL.

This clone was seen just once. The rearrangement joins TRBV9 to TRBJ2-2; tentatively, D is TRBD1 (5 bases). With 4 bases removed from V and 2 bases from J, the gap between germline ends came to 12 bases. There are 15 residues in the CDR3. Germline V gives CDR1 SGDLS, CDR2 YYNGEE. CDR3 nucleotide sequence: TGTGCCAGCAGCCGGGTAGGGGATAACACCGGGGAGCTGTTTTTT. Translating gives CASSRVGDNTGELFF.

This clone showed up just once. The chain has TRBV2 and TRBJ1-3, with D hard to call. The CDR3 is made up of 14 amino acids. V was cut by 6 bases and J by 0 bases, with 9 bases left in between. Germline CDR1 is SNHLY and CDR2 is FYNNEI. CDR3 bases: TGTGCCAGCAGGAGGGAACCCTCTGGAAACACCATATATTTT. Encoded protein: CASRREPSGNTIYF.

This clone was seen only once. The V gene is TRBV19, the J gene TRBJ1-2; perhaps TRBD1 as D (6 bases). The CDR3 has 15 residues. V was clipped by 4 bases and J by 4 bases, with 16 bases between them. Germline lookup yields CDR1 LNHDA and CDR2 SQIVND (reference sequence). CDR3 amino acids: CASSTGQSVSYGYTF. CDR3 nucleotide sequence: TGTGCCAGTAGTACAGGACAGTCCGTCAGCTATGGCTACACCTTC.

The chain links TRBV6-4 to TRBJ2-2, with D perhaps TRBD1 (5 bases). V was shortened by 3 bases and J by 5 bases, with 13 bases between the two germline ends. Germline assignment: CDR1 MRHNA and CDR2 SNTAGT. This CDR3 has 15 residues. The CDR3 DNA follows: TGTGCCAGCAGTGAACGTGAAGGGGTAACCGGGGAGCTGTTTTTT. Amino acids: CASSEREGVTGELFF.

CDR3 sequence reads: CASSPNIQGANEKLFF. The CDR3 nucleotides are TGTGCCAGCAGCCCGAACATCCAGGGCGCTAATGAAAAACTGTTTTTT. The rearrangement uses TRBV14 and TRBJ1-4; weak D call: TRBD1 (5 bases). Deletions cut 4 bases from V and 3 bases from J, with 15 bases between. The CDR3 length is 16 residues. From germline, CDR1 is SGHDN and CDR2 FVKESK.

The chain employs TRBV4-1 and TRBJ1-1; TRBD1 might be the D (5 bases). Trimming removed 4 bases at V and 0 bases at J, with 15 bases between. Looked up from germline, CDR1 is MGHRA and CDR2 is YSYEKL. This CDR3 region has 16 residues. The CDR3 DNA sequence: TGCGCCAGCAGCCGGGGGGGACTTACCTTGAACACTGAAGCTTTCTTT. This gives the protein CASSRGGLTLNTEAFF.

This clone was seen once. V gene TRBV7-8 combines with J gene TRBJ2-7; 9 bases map to TRBD1. CDR3 length: 14 amino acids. V lost 5 bases, J lost 3 bases, and 5 bases stayed unmatched. Germline V gene lookup returns CDR1 SGHVS and CDR2 FQNEAQ. The CDR3 here is CASSLQGQGYEQYF. Written as DNA, the CDR3 is TGTGCCAGCAGCCTCCAGGGACAGGGCTACGAGCAGTACTTC.

V gene TRBV5-4 combines with J gene TRBJ2-5; 8 bases are a match to TRBD2. Germline V gene lookup returns CDR1 SGHNT and CDR2 YYREEE (reference sequence). The CDR3 consists of 15 residues. V lost 3 bases to trimming and J lost 2 bases; unmatched junction nucleotides: 6. The CDR3 sequence is CASSSPSGGQETQYF. CDR3 sequence (DNA): TGTGCCAGCAGCTCACCGAGCGGGGGACAAGAGACCCAGTACTTC. The whole variable domain, filled in from reference TRBV5-4 and TRBJ2-5, reads ETGVTQSPTHLIKTRGQQVTLRCSSQSGHNTVSWYQQALGQGPQFIFQYYREEENGRGNFPPRFSGLQFPNYSSELNVNALELDDSALYLCASSSPSGGQETQYFGPGTRLLVL.

CDR3 sequence: CASSARSGGPSYEQYF. In DNA form, the CDR3 reads TGTGCCAGCAGTGCACGTAGCGGGGGGCCCTCCTACGAGCAGTACTTC. The chain uses TRBV6-2 or TRBV6-3 and TRBJ2-7; TRBD2 agrees at 10 bases. V lost 5 bases to trimming and J lost 0 bases; unmatched junction nucleotides: 7. The germline gives CDR1 MNHEY, CDR2 SVGEGT. The CDR3 has 16 residues.

The chain links TRBV3-1 (or the pseudogene TRBV3-2) to TRBJ1-2, with a weak D call TRBD1 (6 bases). CDR1 is LGHDT and CDR2 is YNNKEL in the germline V gene (reference sequence). The V and J ends lost 5 bases and 5 bases respectively, with 12 bases between them. This CDR3 has 13 amino acids. In nucleotides, the CDR3 is TGTGCCAGCAGCTGGACAGCCCTATATGGCTACACCTTC. Its protein is CASSWTALYGYTF.

The V gene is TRBV6-5, the J gene TRBJ2-5; 9 positions agree with TRBD2. This CDR3 comprises 14 residues. Germline lookup yields CDR1 MNHEY and CDR2 SVGAGI. J was trimmed by 5 bases and V by 8 bases; bases with no gene match: 9. CDR3 sequence reads: CASYSGGLPETQYF. The DNA of the CDR3 is TGTGCCAGCTATAGCGGGGGCCTGCCTGAGACCCAGTACTTC.

This chain connects TRBV7-9 to TRBJ2-5; 10 nucleotides match TRBD2. This CDR3 contains 16 residues. Germline assignment: CDR1 SEHNR and CDR2 FQNEAQ (reference sequence). Trimming at V came to 5 bases and at J to 1 base, leaving 7 bases not matched to a gene. The CDR3 reads CASSPGSSGGQETQYF. The DNA for the CDR3 is TGTGCCAGCAGCCCAGGGTCTAGCGGGGGCCAAGAGACCCAGTACTTC.

The chain has TRBV4-3 and TRBJ1-4; 10 bases are shared with TRBD1. The junction had 2 bases not matched to a gene; V was cut back by 0 bases and J by 7 bases. The CDR3 has 15 residues. CDR1 and CDR2 (germline): LGHNA, YSLEER. DNA for the CDR3: TGCGCCAGCAGCCAAGACCGGGACAGGGGTGAAAAACTGTTTTTT. Encoded protein: CASSQDRDRGEKLFF.

The genes are TRBV6-2 or TRBV6-3 and TRBJ1-2, with D hard to call. This CDR3 spans 13 amino acids. Germline V gene lookup returns CDR1 MNHEY and CDR2 SVGEGT. Trimming pared 2 bases from V and 8 bases from J, leaving 12 bases between. For the CDR3, the DNA is TGTGCCAGCAGTTACGGGAGGACCATAGGCTACACCTTC. Protein: CASSYGRTIGYTF.